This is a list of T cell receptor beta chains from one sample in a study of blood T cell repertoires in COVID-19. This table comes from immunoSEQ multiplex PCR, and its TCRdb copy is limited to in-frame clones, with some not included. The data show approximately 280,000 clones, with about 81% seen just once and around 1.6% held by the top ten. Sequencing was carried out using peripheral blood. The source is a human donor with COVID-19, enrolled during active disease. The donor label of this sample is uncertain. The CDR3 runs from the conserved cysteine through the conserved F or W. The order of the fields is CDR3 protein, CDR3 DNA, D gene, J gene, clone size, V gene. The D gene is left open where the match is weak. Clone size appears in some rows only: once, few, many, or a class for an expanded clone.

CDR3 protein: CASSVASHTEAFF
CDR3 DNA: TGTGCCAGCAGCGTAGCTAGCCACACTGAAGCTTTCTTT
D gene: .
J gene: TRBJ1-1
clone size: .
V gene: TRBV9

CDR3 protein: CASSYTRGTAQPQHF
CDR3 DNA: TGTGCCAGCAGTTACACGCGGGGGACCGCTCAGCCCCAGCATTTT
D gene: .
J gene: TRBJ1-5
clone size: .
V gene: TRBV6-6

CDR3 protein: CASRRLAGVSDTQYF
CDR3 DNA: TGTGCCAGCAGAAGACTAGCGGGAGTTTCAGATACGCAGTATTTT
D gene: TRBD2
J gene: TRBJ2-3
clone size: .
V gene: TRBV2

CDR3 protein: CASSSGGRSHGYTF
CDR3 DNA: TGCGCCAGCAGTTCCGGAGGGCGCAGTCATGGCTACACCTTC
D gene: .
J gene: TRBJ1-2
clone size: .
V gene: TRBV5-1

CDR3 protein: CASSSLVSKQYF
CDR3 DNA: TGTGCCAGCAGTTCTTTAGTGTCCAAGCAGTACTTC
D gene: .
J gene: TRBJ2-7
clone size: .
V gene: TRBV28

CDR3 protein: CASSPQTGSYEQYF
CDR3 DNA: TGCGCCAGCAGCCCCCAGACAGGGTCCTACGAGCAGTACTTC
D gene: TRBD1
J gene: TRBJ2-7
clone size: .
V gene: TRBV5-1

CDR3 protein: CASSLTGGRQPQHF
CDR3 DNA: TGTGCCAGCAGCCTCACAGGGGGCCGACAGCCCCAGCATTTT
D gene: TRBD1
J gene: TRBJ1-5
clone size: .
V gene: TRBV2

CDR3 protein: CASKNRGYTEAFF
CDR3 DNA: TGTGCCAGCAAGAATCGGGGGTACACTGAAGCTTTCTTT
D gene: .
J gene: TRBJ1-1
clone size: once
V gene: TRBV12-3/TRBV12-4

CDR3 protein: CASSHGLAGDPGINEQFF
CDR3 DNA: TGTGCCAGCAGCCATGGACTAGCGGGAGACCCGGGGATCAATGAGCAGTTCTTC
D gene: TRBD2
J gene: TRBJ2-1
clone size: .
V gene: TRBV7-6

CDR3 protein: CSVEEGASPDTQYF
CDR3 DNA: TGCAGCGTTGAAGAGGGAGCGTCCCCAGATACGCAGTATTTT
D gene: .
J gene: TRBJ2-3
clone size: .
V gene: TRBV29-1

CDR3 protein: CASSERTGSYGYTF
CDR3 DNA: TGTGCCAGCAGTGAGAGGACAGGGTCCTATGGCTACACCTTC
D gene: TRBD1
J gene: TRBJ1-2
clone size: .
V gene: TRBV2

CDR3 protein: CASSYRSTGELFF
CDR3 DNA: TGTGCCAGCAGTTACAGGTCCACCGGGGAGCTGTTTTTT
D gene: .
J gene: TRBJ2-2
clone size: .
V gene: TRBV28

CDR3 protein: CASSLGGTSGTPSTDTQYF
CDR3 DNA: TGCGCCAGCAGCTTGGGCGGGACTAGCGGGACTCCAAGCACAGATACGCAGTATTTT
D gene: TRBD2
J gene: TRBJ2-3
clone size: .
V gene: TRBV5-1

CDR3 protein: CASSSQGGNTEAFF
CDR3 DNA: TGTGCCAGCAGCTCACAGGGTGGGAACACTGAAGCTTTCTTT
D gene: .
J gene: TRBJ1-1
clone size: .
V gene: TRBV7-9

CDR3 protein: CASSFNPNTEAFF
CDR3 DNA: TGTGCCAGCAGCTTTAATCCCAACACTGAAGCTTTCTTT
D gene: .
J gene: TRBJ1-1
clone size: .
V gene: TRBV11-3

CDR3 protein: CASTISGRRYEQYF
CDR3 DNA: TGTGCCAGCACCATTAGCGGGAGAAGGTACGAGCAGTACTTC
D gene: TRBD2
J gene: TRBJ2-7
clone size: .
V gene: TRBV28

CDR3 protein: CAISRGTSATNEQFF
CDR3 DNA: TGTGCCATCTCCAGAGGGACTAGCGCGACCAATGAGCAGTTCTTC
D gene: TRBD2
J gene: TRBJ2-1
clone size: .
V gene: TRBV10-3

CDR3 protein: CASSLHGSGGTGELFF
CDR3 DNA: TGCGCCAGCAGCCTCCACGGGTCGGGAGGGACCGGGGAGCTGTTTTTT
D gene: TRBD2
J gene: TRBJ2-2
clone size: .
V gene: TRBV4-3